These 19 T cell receptor beta chains originate from one sample sequenced in a study of blood T cell repertoires in COVID-19. Profiled with immunoSEQ multiplex PCR; TCRdb holds only in-frame clones, not every one. This repertoire shows around 120,000 clones, roughly nine tenths found once; its top ten account for about 34%. The sample taken for sequencing was peripheral blood. The source of these receptors is an elderly woman with acute or convalescent COVID-19.

This chain joins TRBV18 and TRBJ2-2; D might be TRBD1 (5 bases). This CDR3 contains 14 residues. Deletions cut 0 bases from V and 5 bases from J, with 7 bases between. The germline CDR1 and CDR2 sequences are KGHSH and LQKENI. The CDR3 loop is CASSPPGATGELFF. The CDR3 DNA follows: TGTGCCAGCTCACCACCTGGGGCTACCGGGGAGCTGTTTTTT.

The chain joins TRBV7-6 to TRBJ1-2; D remains unclear. V was pared by 7 bases and J by 4 bases, with 7 bases between. CDR1 and CDR2 from the germline V gene are SGHVS and FNYEAQ. CDR3 size: 11 residues. CDR3 coding DNA: TGTGCCAGCAATCTACTCTATGGCTACACCTTC. It yields the protein CASNLLYGYTF.

The V call is TRBV7-2, the J call TRBJ2-5; D not resolved. Germline V CDR1 and CDR2: SGHTA, FQGNSA. This CDR3 comprises 19 residues. Trimming took off 5 bases at V and 2 bases at J, with 27 bases between the two ends. As DNA, the CDR3 is TGTGCCAGCAGCATCCGTCCCGCTTGGGTGGGCCATGTACAAGAGACCCAGTACTTC. Amino acid sequence: CASSIRPAWVGHVQETQYF. Together with reference TRBV7-2 and TRBJ2-5, the CDR3 gives the full variable domain: GAGVSQSPSNKVTEKGKDVELRCDPISGHTALYWYRQSLGQGLEFLIYFQGNSAPDKSGLPSDRFSAERTGGSVSTLTIQRTQQEDSAVYLCASSIRPAWVGHVQETQYFGPGTRLLVL.

This clone was counted once. The chain is built from TRBV12-3 or TRBV12-4 and TRBJ1-1; no definite D call. This CDR3 comprises 12 residues. V lost 4 bases, J lost 3 bases, and 6 bases lay in between. The DNA for the CDR3 is TGTGCCAGCAGTTGGAGGGACACTGAAGCTTTCTTT. This translates into CASSWRDTEAFF.

This sequence joins TRBV28 and TRBJ2-3; no reliable D call. The CDR3 spans 15 residues. The V and J ends lost 5 bases and 4 bases respectively, with 16 bases between them. Germline V gives CDR1 MDHEN, CDR2 SYDVKM. The CDR3 protein is CASSGARWRSDTQYF. CDR3 sequence (DNA): TGTGCCAGCAGTGGCGCAAGGTGGCGGTCAGATACGCAGTATTTT.

The J gene is TRBJ1-5, the V gene TRBV5-8, with 8 bases matching TRBD1. The CDR3 spans 15 residues. Germline V gives CDR1 SGHTS, CDR2 YDEGEE. After removal of 4 bases from V and 2 bases from J, the junction contained 5 bases not matched to a gene. CDR3 DNA sequence: TGTGCCAGCAGCAAAGGACAGGGAGGCAATCAGCCCCAGCATTTT. Translation gives CASSKGQGGNQPQHF.

The chain is built from TRBV30 and TRBJ1-1; 7 positions agree with TRBD1. V was pared by 2 bases and J by 11 bases, with 17 bases of the junction left unmatched. Germline CDR1 is GTSNPN and CDR2 is SVGIG (reference sequence). CDR3 length: 15 residues. The CDR3 here is CAWSINSGGGARAFF. CDR3 nucleotide sequence: TGTGCCTGGAGTATCAATTCGGGAGGGGGCGCGAGGGCTTTCTTT.

The chain is built from TRBV5-1 and TRBJ1-1; TRBD1 might be the D (5 bases). Germline assignment: CDR1 SGHRS and CDR2 YFSETQ. The CDR3 runs 13 residues. With 1 base removed from V and 5 bases from J, the gap between germline ends came to 9 bases. The CDR3 sequence is CASSLTQGTEAFF. The CDR3 nucleotides read TGCGCCAGCAGCTTGACGCAGGGTACTGAAGCTTTCTTT.

The rearrangement links TRBV5-1 to TRBJ1-6, with 9 bases lining up with TRBD1. Germline lookup yields CDR1 SGHRS and CDR2 YFSETQ. Trimming took 6 bases from V and 8 from J; bases not matched to a gene: 9. This CDR3 is built from 15 residues. The CDR3 DNA sequence: TGCGCCAGCACCGCAGGGGACAGGGACGATTCACCCCTCCACTTT. It is translated as CASTAGDRDDSPLHF.

The genes are TRBV24-1 and TRBJ1-5, with TRBD1 identical over 7 bases. Germline-derived CDR1 and CDR2 are KGHDR and SFDVKD. CDR3 length equals 14 residues. V dropped 6 bases and J dropped 3; count of bases not matched to a gene: 4. The CDR3: CATSQTGNNQPQHF. The CDR3 nucleotides are TGTGCCACCAGTCAGACAGGGAACAATCAGCCCCAGCATTTT.

This clone was recorded only once. The chain joins TRBV3-1 (or the pseudogene TRBV3-2) to TRBJ2-7; 8 bases are shared with TRBD1. The CDR3 totals 15 residues. V was clipped by 1 base and J by 2 bases; unmatched bases: 4. Per the germline V gene, CDR1 is LGHDT and CDR2 is YNNKEL (reference sequence). The DNA for the CDR3 is TGTGCCAGCAGCCAAGGACAGGGGACCCCCTACGAGCAGTACTTC. It is translated as CASSQGQGTPYEQYF.

The rearrangement uses TRBV11-3 and TRBJ2-3; 11 nucleotides match TRBD2. V shed 5 bases, J shed 2 bases, and the junction held 6 bases outside the gene matches. The CDR3 totals 16 residues. Germline V CDR1 and CDR2: SGHNT, YENEEA. The CDR3 sequence: CASSPGLAAVTDTQYF. In DNA, the CDR3 is TGTGCCAGCAGCCCGGGACTAGCGGCGGTCACAGATACGCAGTATTTT.

CDR3 in amino acids: CASSPRGRGANTEAFF. For the CDR3, the DNA is TGTGCCAGTAGTCCCCGTGGGAGGGGGGCGAACACTGAAGCTTTCTTT. V and J are TRBV19 and TRBJ1-1; D possibly corresponds to TRBD1 (6 bases). V gave up 5 bases and J gave up 1 base, with 17 bases separating them. The CDR3 totals 16 residues. The germline gives CDR1 LNHDA, CDR2 SQIVND (reference sequence).

The rearrangement joins TRBV29-1 to TRBJ1-2; no definite D call. The germline V gene has CDR1 SQVTM and CDR2 ANQGSEA. The V and J ends lost 4 bases and 6 bases respectively, with 6 bases between them. The CDR3 runs 10 residues. The CDR3 DNA is TGCAGCGTTGGGACTGATGGCTACACCTTC. Encoded protein: CSVGTDGYTF.

This chain joins TRBV2 and TRBJ2-3, with 7 nucleotides matching TRBD1. Trimming cost V 5 bases and J 0 bases; bases outside gene matches: 5. This CDR3 comprises 15 residues. CDR1 and CDR2 from the germline V gene are SNHLY and FYNNEI. The CDR3 protein is CASSYGTESTDTQYF. The CDR3 DNA follows: TGTGCCAGCAGTTATGGGACAGAAAGCACAGATACGCAGTATTTT.

The V call is TRBV9, the J call TRBJ1-2; no clear D gene. Germline CDR1 reads SGDLS; CDR2 reads YYNGEE. Trimming took 0 bases from V and 6 from J, leaving 18 bases between them. CDR3 size: 16 residues. For the CDR3, the DNA is TGTGCCAGCAGCGTAGATGTGAGGGCACAAGAACATGGCTACACCTTC. Amino acid sequence: CASSVDVRAQEHGYTF.

This chain uses TRBV29-1 with TRBJ1-1, with TRBD1 matching over 7 bases. Germline assignment: CDR1 SQVTM and CDR2 ANQGSEA. This CDR3 is built from 13 residues. V lost 3 bases to trimming and J lost 5 bases; unmatched junction nucleotides: 6. The CDR3 reads CSVDTGAGTEAFF. In DNA form, the CDR3 reads TGCAGCGTTGATACAGGGGCGGGGACTGAAGCTTTCTTT.

This chain uses TRBV7-2 with TRBJ2-3; maybe TRBD2 (6 bases). Trimming left V 5 bases short and J 5 bases short, with 14 bases between. CDR1 is SGHTA, CDR2 FQGNSA, per germline. The CDR3 covers 14 residues. In DNA, the CDR3 is TGTGCCAGCAGCCAGCGGGCAGGGATAGATACGCAGTATTTT. It is translated as CASSQRAGIDTQYF.

This clone was seen just once. V usage is TRBV20-1 and J usage is TRBJ2-5; D possibly corresponds to TRBD2 (6 bases). This CDR3 has 15 residues. In germline, CDR1 is DFQATT, CDR2 SNEGSKA (reference sequence). Deletions cut 4 bases from V and 0 bases from J, with 15 bases between. CDR3 residues: CSATDMAGYQETQYF. The CDR3 nucleotides read TGCAGTGCTACTGACATGGCGGGGTACCAAGAGACCCAGTACTTC.